The present T cell receptor (beta chain) was sequenced within a study of T cell changes during pregnancy in multiple sclerosis. The CDR3 is made up of 18 amino acids. Germline CDR1 LNHDA, CDR2 SQIVND (reference sequence). Losses at the gene ends were 3 bases for V and 1 base for J; bases not matched to a gene: 13. Sequenced by immunoSEQ multiplex PCR; TCRdb stores in-frame clones only, minus some. Of roughly 120,000 clones listed, about 93% are singletons. The clonotype originates from a female donor with multiple sclerosis, enrolled in a pregnancy study. The material sequenced was peripheral blood, taken in the third trimester of pregnancy. V gene TRBV19 combines with J gene TRBJ2-7; 9 nucleotides line up with TRBD1. CDR3 DNA sequence: TGTGCCAGTAGTATGGCCCCCCAACAGGGGGCAGGATCCTACGAGCAGTACTTC. This sequence encodes CASSMAPQQGAGSYEQYF. Drawing the rest from reference TRBV19 and TRBJ2-7, the complete variable domain is DGGITQSPKYLFRKEGQNVTLSCEQNLNHDAMYWYRQDPGQGLRLIYYSQIVNDFQKGDIAEGYSVSREKKESFPLTVTSAQKNPTAFYLCASSMAPQQGAGSYEQYFGPGTRLTVT.